The subject of this entry is one T cell receptor (beta chain). Germline CDR1 MNHNS, CDR2 SASEGT. The CDR3 runs 16 residues. The germline V and J ends were trimmed by 4 bases and 5 bases, with 20 bases remaining between them. This sample was included in a study of blood T cell repertoires in COVID-19. Overall study: From the United States, Italy and Spain came samples of acute and convalescent COVID-19. Nucleic acid was either cDNA or gDNA, and it came from T cells, B-cell-depleted T cells, or PBMCs.

Methods used by the authors: Reference gene primer amplification in the assay estimated nucleated cell counts. TCRdb's copy holds only in-frame clones and misses some; the assay was immunoSEQ multiplex PCR. V and J calls and clone size follow that table, whereas D and trimming were derived from the DNA. The sample lists roughly 150,000 clones, less than 85% occurring once. The sample taken for sequencing was PBMCs or T cells enriched from blood (not recorded which). The rearrangement uses TRBV6-1 and TRBJ2-5; possible D gene TRBD1, 6 bases. The clonotype comes from a woman aged 18-29 years who had been exposed to COVID-19. CDR3 residues: CASSGLQGLFGETQYF. The CDR3 bases are TGTGCCAGCAGTGGCCTACAGGGTCTCTTCGGGGAGACCCAGTACTTC.